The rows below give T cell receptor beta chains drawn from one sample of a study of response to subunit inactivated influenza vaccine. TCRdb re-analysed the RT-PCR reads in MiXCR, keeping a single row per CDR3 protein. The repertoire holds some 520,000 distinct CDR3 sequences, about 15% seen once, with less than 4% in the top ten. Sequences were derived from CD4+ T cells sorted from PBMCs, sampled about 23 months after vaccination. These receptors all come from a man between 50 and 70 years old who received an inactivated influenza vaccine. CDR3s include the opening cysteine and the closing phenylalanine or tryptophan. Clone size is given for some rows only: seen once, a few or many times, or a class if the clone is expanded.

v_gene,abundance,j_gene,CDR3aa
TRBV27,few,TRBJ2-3,CASRTRTSGGSDTQYF
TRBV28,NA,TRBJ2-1,CASHTPGLAGRRSYNEQFF
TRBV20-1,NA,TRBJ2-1,CSGLYNEQFF
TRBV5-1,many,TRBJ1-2,CASSLGDRSYGYTF
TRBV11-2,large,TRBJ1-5,CASSQDMNQPQHF
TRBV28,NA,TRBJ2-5,CASSRTSGAPPSQYF
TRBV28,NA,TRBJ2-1,CASSSPPGGRGRGVTVSYNEQFF
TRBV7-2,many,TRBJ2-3,CASTQAGARGDTQYF
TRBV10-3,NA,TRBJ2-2,CATSRDSGAGELFF
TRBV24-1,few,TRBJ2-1,CATSDARLGALSEQFF
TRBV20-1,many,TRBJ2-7,CSASRPGLPPYEQYF
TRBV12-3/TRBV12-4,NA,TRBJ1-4,CASNLRDNEKLFF
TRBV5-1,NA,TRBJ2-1,CASSGKRAGSYNEQFF
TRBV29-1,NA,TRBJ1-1,CSARSRGDTEAFF
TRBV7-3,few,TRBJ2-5,CASSENTAGQETQYF
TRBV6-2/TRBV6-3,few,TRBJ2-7,CASSWGLAGRAFEQYF
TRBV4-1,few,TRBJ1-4,CASSQVLIRRTNEKLFF
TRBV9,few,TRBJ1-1,CASSARTGDTEAFF
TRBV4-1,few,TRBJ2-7,CASSRQTTDYEQYF
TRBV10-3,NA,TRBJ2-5,CAIRGQGVGETQYF
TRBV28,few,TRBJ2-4,CASSLYPTGNIQYF
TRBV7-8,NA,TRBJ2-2,CASGPTGGRGTGELFF
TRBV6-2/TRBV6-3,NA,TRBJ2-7,CASSYGEGAWNYEQYF